Shown below are 15 T cell receptor beta chains from a single sample sequenced in a study of Graves' ophthalmopathy and Graves' hyperthyroidism. Amplification of the TCR beta CDR3 regions used RNA transcripts (as template). Second-round multiplex PCR came after first-round RT-PCR with HTBI primers. Via MiXCR, TCRdb re-called the multiplex PCR reads, giving one row per CDR3 protein. The sample lists hundreds of thousands of distinct CDR3 sequences, roughly 20% occurring once. The sequencing sample was made of peripheral blood. The receptors here all came from a woman in her late teens or twenties with stable Graves' hyperthyroidism.

This clonotype was observed many times. The chain recombines TRBV7-3 with TRBJ2-5; a weak D match, TRBD2 (5 bases). Trimming cost V 5 bases and J 2 bases, with 24 bases left between them. This CDR3 comprises 18 residues. Germline CDR1 reads SGHTA; CDR2 reads FQGTGA. The CDR3 nucleotides read TGTGCCAGCAGCGCTCGGGATTTGCCTCCAGTCTGTCAAGAGACCCAGTACTTC. Protein: CASSARDLPPVCQETQYF.

There are many counts of this clonotype. The chain combines TRBV24-1 with TRBJ1-5; 7 bases align to TRBD1. V trimming: 4 bases; J trimming: 14 bases; junction bases outside the gene matches: 10. The CDR3 has 13 amino acids. Per the germline V gene, CDR1 is KGHDR and CDR2 is SFDVKD. CDR3 sequence reads: CATSDRWTGGKHF. CDR3 DNA: TGTGCCACCAGTGACCGCTGGACAGGTGGCAAGCATTTT.

This clonotype appeared many times. V gene TRBV6-2 or TRBV6-3 combines with J gene TRBJ1-2; a possible D gene is TRBD1 (5 bases). Germline V gives CDR1 MNHEY, CDR2 SVGEGT. The CDR3 runs to 14 residues. The germline V and J ends were trimmed by 0 bases and 6 bases, with 11 bases remaining between them. The CDR3 nucleotides are TGTGCCAGCAGTTACTCCGGGGGGTTAGATGGCTACACCTTC. It codes for CASSYSGGLDGYTF.

This clonotype has at least ten counts. This chain joins TRBV14 and TRBJ2-7; possibly TRBD1 for D (6 bases). V gave up 3 bases and J gave up 5 bases, with 8 bases separating them. Germline-derived CDR1 and CDR2 are SGHDN and FVKESK. The CDR3 is 12 residues long. In nucleotides, the CDR3 is TGTGCCAGCAGCCATTGGGGGCACGAGCAGTACTTC. As protein: CASSHWGHEQYF.

V usage is TRBV4-1 and J usage is TRBJ1-2; a possible D gene is TRBD1 (5 bases). The CDR3 is 15 amino acids. V was clipped by 3 bases and J by 8 bases, with 19 bases between them. Germline assignment: CDR1 MGHRA and CDR2 YSYEKL. CDR3 nucleotides: TGCGCCAGCAGCCAGCAGGTCGGGGGGTCCGGGGGCTACACCTTC. Translating gives CASSQQVGGSGGYTF.

This clonotype was seen repeatedly, ten times or more. The rearrangement uses TRBV14 and TRBJ1-3; D gene unclear. Germline V gene data show CDR1 as SGHDN and CDR2 as FVKESK. The germline V and J ends were trimmed by 7 bases and 4 bases, with 11 bases remaining between them. The CDR3 sequence is 13 residues long. The CDR3 sequence: CASTPRLGNTIYF. The CDR3 DNA sequence: TGTGCCAGCACTCCTCGTTTGGGAAACACCATATATTTT.

Many counts were recorded for this clonotype. V and J are TRBV29-1 and TRBJ2-7; D could derive from TRBD1 or TRBD2 (5 bases each). The germline CDR1 and CDR2 sequences are SQVTM and ANQGSEA. V was trimmed by 4 bases and J by 3 bases, leaving 13 bases between them. This CDR3 comprises 13 residues. The CDR3 protein is CSVGDGSYYEQYF. In nucleotides, the CDR3 is TGCAGCGTTGGGGACGGATCATACTACGAGCAGTACTTC.

The CDR3 DNA follows: TGTGCCAGCAGTTACTCTAAGGACAACGGAGGAAACTATGGCTACACCTTC. Protein: CASSYSKDNGGNYGYTF. The chain carries TRBV6-5 and TRBJ1-2; D perhaps matches TRBD1 (5 bases). Germline V gives CDR1 MNHEY, CDR2 SVGAGI. This CDR3 is built from 17 residues. The V and J ends lost 0 bases and 2 bases respectively, with 16 bases between them.

The table lists this clonotype with a few counts. This sequence joins TRBV7-2 and TRBJ1-2, with 10 bases fitting TRBD1. Trimming at V came to 0 bases and at J to 8 bases, leaving 6 bases not matched to a gene. CDR3 size: 15 residues. Germline loops: CDR1 SGHTA, CDR2 FQGNSA. The CDR3 region has the DNA TGTGCCAGCAGCTTAGCGGTGGACAGGGGGAAAGGCTACACCTTC. Translated, it gives CASSLAVDRGKGYTF.

In this sample, this clonotype turned up many times. V gene TRBV4-1 combines with J gene TRBJ2-6; the D call may be TRBD1 or TRBD2 (5 bases each). V lost 0 bases and J lost 1, with 13 bases in between. CDR3 length: 18 residues. Germline values: CDR1 MGHRA, CDR2 YSYEKL. Here the CDR3 reads CASSQEGTALSGANVLTF. CDR3 coding DNA: TGCGCCAGCAGCCAAGAAGGGACGGCTTTATCTGGGGCCAACGTCCTGACTTTC.

This clonotype was seen repeatedly, ten times or more. V is TRBV12-3 or TRBV12-4 and J is TRBJ1-5; D call uncertain. The CDR3 is made up of 12 amino acids. V was trimmed by 4 bases and J by 12 bases, leaving 13 bases between them. The chain's CDR3 is CASSSPALGQHF. CDR3 in DNA: TGTGCCAGCAGTTCCCCGGCCTTGGGCCAGCATTTT.

This clonotype was seen many times. This chain uses TRBV25-1 with TRBJ1-1, with 7 bases identical to TRBD1. Looked up from germline, CDR1 is MGHDK and CDR2 is SYGVNS. Trimming removed 3 bases from V and 1 base from J; junction bases left unmatched: 5. CDR3 length equals 15 residues. CDR3 in DNA: TGTGCCAGCAGTGATGGCCGGACAGGGAACACTGAAGCTTTCTTT. Translated, it gives CASSDGRTGNTEAFF.

The chain carries TRBV2 and TRBJ2-7; D is undetermined. CDR1 SNHLY and CDR2 FYNNEI come from the germline V gene. The CDR3 has 14 amino acids. V shed 6 bases and J shed 3 bases, with 15 bases lying between them. CDR3 DNA sequence: TGTGCCAGCAGCCTCCGACGTTTGGGCTACGAGCAGTACTTC. Its protein is CASSLRRLGYEQYF.

At least ten counts were recorded for this clonotype. The rearrangement links TRBV5-1 to TRBJ2-5; TRBD2 might be the D (6 bases). Trimming took 2 bases from V and 0 from J, leaving 17 bases between them. The CDR3 loop spans 17 amino acids. The V gene's germline CDR1 is SGHRS and CDR2 YFSETQ. CDR3 nucleotides: TGCGCCAGCAGCTTTGGAACCAGCGGAGGGTACCAAGAGACCCAGTACTTC. Translating gives CASSFGTSGGYQETQYF.

This clonotype was observed many times. This chain uses TRBV28 with TRBJ1-5; TRBD1 is a possible D gene (6 bases). The CDR3 extends over 14 amino acids. V lost 0 bases, J lost 5 bases, and 8 bases lay in between. CDR1 and CDR2 from the germline V gene are MDHEN and SYDVKM. CDR3 sequence reads: CASSLWGAHQPQHF. The CDR3 region has the DNA TGTGCCAGCAGTTTATGGGGGGCCCATCAGCCCCAGCATTTT. Full variable domain (outside the CDR3, taken from reference TRBV28 and TRBJ1-5): DVKVTQSSRYLVKRTGEKVFLECVQDMDHENMFWYRQDPGLGLRLIYFSYDVKMKEKGDIPEGYSVSREKKERFSLILESASTNQTSMYLCASSLWGAHQPQHFGDGTRLSIL.